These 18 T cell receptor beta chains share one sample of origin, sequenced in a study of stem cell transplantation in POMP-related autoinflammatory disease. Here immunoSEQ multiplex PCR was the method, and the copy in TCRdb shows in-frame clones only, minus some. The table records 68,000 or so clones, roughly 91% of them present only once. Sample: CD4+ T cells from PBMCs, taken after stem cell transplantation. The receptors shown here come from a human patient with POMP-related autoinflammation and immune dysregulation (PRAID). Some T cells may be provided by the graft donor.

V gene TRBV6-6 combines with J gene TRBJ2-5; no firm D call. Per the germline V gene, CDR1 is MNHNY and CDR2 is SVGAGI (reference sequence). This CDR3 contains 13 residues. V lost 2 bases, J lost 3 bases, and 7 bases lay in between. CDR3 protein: CASSYLNKETQYF. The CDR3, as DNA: TGTGCCAGCAGTTACCTAAATAAAGAGACCCAGTACTTC.

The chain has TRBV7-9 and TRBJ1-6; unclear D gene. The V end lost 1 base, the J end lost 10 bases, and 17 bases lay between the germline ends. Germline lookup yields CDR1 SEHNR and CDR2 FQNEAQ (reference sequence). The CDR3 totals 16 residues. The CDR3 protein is CASSLEGGLPSSPLHF. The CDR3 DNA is TGTGCCAGCAGCTTAGAAGGAGGATTGCCCAGCTCACCCCTCCACTTT.

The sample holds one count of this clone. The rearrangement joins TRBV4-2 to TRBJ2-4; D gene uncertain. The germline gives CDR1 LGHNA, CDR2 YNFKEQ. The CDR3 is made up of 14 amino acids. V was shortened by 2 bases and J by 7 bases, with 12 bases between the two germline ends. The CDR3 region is CASSQPPVGNIQYF. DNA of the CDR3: TGTGCCAGCAGCCAACCCCCGGTTGGTAACATTCAGTACTTC.

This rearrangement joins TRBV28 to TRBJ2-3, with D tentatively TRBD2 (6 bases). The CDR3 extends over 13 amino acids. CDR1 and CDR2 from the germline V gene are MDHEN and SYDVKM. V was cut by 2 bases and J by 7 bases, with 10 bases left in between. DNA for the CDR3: TGTGCCAGCAGTTTACCCGGGGGAAATACGCAGTATTTT. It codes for CASSLPGGNTQYF.

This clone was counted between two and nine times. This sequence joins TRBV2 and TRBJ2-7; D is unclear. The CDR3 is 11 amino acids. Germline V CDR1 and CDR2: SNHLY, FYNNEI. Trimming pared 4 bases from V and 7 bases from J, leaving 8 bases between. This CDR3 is CASSGLEEQYF. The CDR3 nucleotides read TGTGCCAGCAGTGGGTTGGAGGAGCAGTACTTC.

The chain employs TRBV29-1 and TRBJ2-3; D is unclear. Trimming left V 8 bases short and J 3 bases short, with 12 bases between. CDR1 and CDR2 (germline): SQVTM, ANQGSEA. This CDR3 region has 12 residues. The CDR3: CSSRPSTDTQYF. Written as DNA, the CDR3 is TGCAGCTCACGGCCTAGTACAGATACGCAGTATTTT.

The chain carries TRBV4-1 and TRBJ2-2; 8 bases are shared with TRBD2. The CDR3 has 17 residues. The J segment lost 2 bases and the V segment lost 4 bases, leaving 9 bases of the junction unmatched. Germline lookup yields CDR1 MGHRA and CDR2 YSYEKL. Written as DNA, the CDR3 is TGCGCCAGCAGCCGCGGACTAGCCTTTTCCAACACCGGGGAGCTGTTTTTT. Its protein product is CASSRGLAFSNTGELFF.

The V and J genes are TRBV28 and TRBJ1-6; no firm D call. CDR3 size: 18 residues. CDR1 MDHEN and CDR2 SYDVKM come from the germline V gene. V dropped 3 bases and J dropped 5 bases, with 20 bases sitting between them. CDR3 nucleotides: TGTGCCAGCAGTTTCGGCCTTACCAGCTCGACCAATAATTCACCCCTCCACTTT. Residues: CASSFGLTSSTNNSPLHF.

CDR3 in DNA: TGTGCCAGCAGTCCATGGGGGCAGGGGGGAAACCATGGCTACACCTTC. It is translated as CASSPWGQGGNHGYTF. This chain connects TRBV28 to TRBJ1-2; 7 nucleotides match TRBD1. The trim removed 5 bases at V and 6 bases at J, leaving 15 bases unmatched. CDR1 and CDR2 from the germline V gene are MDHEN and SYDVKM. The CDR3 has 16 residues.

The CDR3 DNA reads as TGCGCCAGCAGCTGGGACGGGGAAGCTTTCTTT. Translation: CASSWDGEAFF. This chain uses TRBV5-1 with TRBJ1-1, with a tentative D call TRBD1 (5 bases). In germline, CDR1 is SGHRS, CDR2 YFSETQ. Between the trimmed V and J ends, which lost 3 bases and 8 bases, there was a span of 8 bases. CDR3 size: 11 residues.

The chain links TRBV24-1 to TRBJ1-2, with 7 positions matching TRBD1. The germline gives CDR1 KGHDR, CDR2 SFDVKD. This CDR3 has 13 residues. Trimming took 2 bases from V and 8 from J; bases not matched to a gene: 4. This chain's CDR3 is CATSDWGQSGYTF. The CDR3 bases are TGTGCCACCAGTGATTGGGGACAGTCGGGCTACACCTTC.

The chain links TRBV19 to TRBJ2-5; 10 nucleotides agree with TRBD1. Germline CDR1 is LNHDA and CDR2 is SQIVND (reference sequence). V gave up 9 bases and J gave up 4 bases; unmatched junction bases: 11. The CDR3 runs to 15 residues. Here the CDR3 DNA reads TGTGCCAGCGGACCGGGACAGGGGAGGGGAGAGACCCAGTACTTC. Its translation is CASGPGQGRGETQYF.

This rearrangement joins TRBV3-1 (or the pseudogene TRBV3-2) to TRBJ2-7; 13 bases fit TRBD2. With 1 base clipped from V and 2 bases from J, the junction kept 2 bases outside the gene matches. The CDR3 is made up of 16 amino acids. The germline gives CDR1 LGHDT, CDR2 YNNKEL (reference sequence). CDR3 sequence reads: CASSQAGTSGTYEQYF. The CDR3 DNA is TGTGCCAGCAGCCAAGCCGGGACTAGCGGGACCTACGAGCAGTACTTC.

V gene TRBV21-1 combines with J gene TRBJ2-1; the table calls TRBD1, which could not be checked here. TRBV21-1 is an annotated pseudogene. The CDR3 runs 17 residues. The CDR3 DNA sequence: TGTGCCAGCAGCAAAGCGACAGGGTTGAGCTCCTACAATGAGCAGTTCTTC. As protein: CASSKATGLSSYNEQFF.

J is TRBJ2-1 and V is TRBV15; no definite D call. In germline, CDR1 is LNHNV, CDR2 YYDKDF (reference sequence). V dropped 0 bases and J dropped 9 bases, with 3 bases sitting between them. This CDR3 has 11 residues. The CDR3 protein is CATSRDFEQFF. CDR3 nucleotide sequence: TGTGCCACCAGCAGAGATTTTGAGCAGTTCTTC. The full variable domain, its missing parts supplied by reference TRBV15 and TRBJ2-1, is DAMVIQNPRYQVTQFGKPVTLSCSQTLNHNVMYWYQQKSSQAPKLLFHYYDKDFNNEADTPDNFQSRRPNTSFCFLDIRSPGLGDTAMYLCATSRDFEQFFGPGTRLTVL.

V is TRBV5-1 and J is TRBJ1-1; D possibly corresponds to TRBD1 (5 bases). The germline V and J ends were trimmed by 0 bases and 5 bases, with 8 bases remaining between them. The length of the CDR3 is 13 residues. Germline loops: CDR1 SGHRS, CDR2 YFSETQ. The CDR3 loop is CASSLVEGTEAFF. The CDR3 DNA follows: TGCGCCAGCAGCTTGGTGGAGGGGACTGAAGCTTTCTTT.

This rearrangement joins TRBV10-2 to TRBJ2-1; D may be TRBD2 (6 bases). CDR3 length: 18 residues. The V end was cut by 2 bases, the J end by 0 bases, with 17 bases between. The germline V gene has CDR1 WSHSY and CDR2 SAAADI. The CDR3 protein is CASSEPEKGRSSYNEQFF. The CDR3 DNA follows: TGCGCCAGCAGTGAGCCGGAGAAGGGGAGGAGCTCCTACAATGAGCAGTTCTTC.

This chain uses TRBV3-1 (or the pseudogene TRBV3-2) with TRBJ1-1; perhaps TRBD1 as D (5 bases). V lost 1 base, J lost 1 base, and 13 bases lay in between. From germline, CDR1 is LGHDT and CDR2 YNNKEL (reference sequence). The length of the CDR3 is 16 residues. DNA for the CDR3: TGTGCCAGCAGCCAAGTCTTAGGACATCAGAACACTGAAGCTTTCTTT. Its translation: CASSQVLGHQNTEAFF.